The 15 T cell receptor beta chains reported below all come from one sample, sequenced in a study of shared clonotypes between healthy human individuals. Profiled with immunoSEQ multiplex PCR; TCRdb holds only in-frame clones, not every one. This sample has roughly 2.6 million clones, with approximately 90% found just once. Sample: naive CD4+ T cells sorted from blood. Documented subset: CD45RA+ positively selected. These receptors all stem from a man between 18 and 29 years old in good health.

V gene TRBV5-1 combines with J gene TRBJ2-5; D may be TRBD2 (6 bases). Germline CDR1 and CDR2: SGHRS and YFSETQ. The CDR3 is 14 amino acids. V was clipped by 0 bases and J by 5 bases, with 11 bases between them. CDR3 in DNA: TGCGCCAGCAGCTTGGGACTAGGGACCGAGACCCAGTACTTC. Protein: CASSLGLGTETQYF.

CDR3 amino acids: CASSQGGKDTQYF. CDR3 DNA sequence: TGCGCCAGCAGCCAGGGGGGGAAAGATACGCAGTATTTT. V and J are TRBV5-1 and TRBJ2-3, with D possibly being TRBD1 or TRBD2 (7 bases each). In germline, CDR1 is SGHRS, CDR2 YFSETQ. The V end was cut by 4 bases, the J end by 5 bases, with 11 bases between. The CDR3 is made up of 13 amino acids.

The J gene is TRBJ2-2, the V gene TRBV19; 11 bases map to TRBD1. The CDR3 extends over 16 amino acids. Germline CDR1 and CDR2: LNHDA and SQIVND (reference sequence). Losses at the gene ends were 6 bases for V and 6 bases for J; bases not matched to a gene: 9. The CDR3 DNA reads TGTGCCAGTAGACACCGGGACAGGGGGTCGGCCGGGGAGCTGTTTTTT. This sequence encodes CASRHRDRGSAGELFF.

The rearrangement joins TRBV7-2 to TRBJ2-3, with a possible D match to TRBD2 (5 bases). CDR3 length equals 17 residues. Looked up from germline, CDR1 is SGHTA and CDR2 is FQGNSA. V was shortened by 1 base and J by 3 bases, with 17 bases between the two germline ends. The CDR3, as DNA: TGTGCCAGCAGCTTAGTTCCGGGGATGGTAAGGACAGATACGCAGTATTTT. Protein product: CASSLVPGMVRTDTQYF.

The genes are TRBV9 and TRBJ2-1, with 11 bases identical to TRBD2. Unmatched junction bases numbered 9, after V lost 0 bases and J lost 4 bases. Per germline, CDR1 SGDLS and CDR2 YYNGEE. This CDR3 is built from 18 residues. The CDR3 here is CASSVALAGVNGYNEQFF. For the CDR3, the DNA is TGTGCCAGCAGCGTAGCACTAGCGGGAGTTAATGGATACAATGAGCAGTTCTTC.

This sequence joins TRBV4-1 and TRBJ2-1, with TRBD1 matching 7 bases. Germline V gene sequence: CDR1 MGHRA, CDR2 YSYEKL. The CDR3 is 16 residues long. V lost 4 bases to trimming and J lost 3 bases; unmatched junction nucleotides: 9. CDR3 coding DNA: TGCGCCAGCAGCCCTTATTCAGGGGGATACTACAATGAGCAGTTCTTC. As protein: CASSPYSGGYYNEQFF.

The rearrangement links TRBV19 to TRBJ1-2, with TRBD1 matching over 7 bases. Germline V lookup: CDR1 LNHDA, CDR2 SQIVND (reference sequence). The CDR3 is 16 residues long. J gave up 2 bases and V 6 bases, and 12 bases lay outside the gene matches. The CDR3 DNA follows: TGTGCCAGTAGCCTAATTACCGGGACAGTCAACTATGGCTACACCTTC. Amino acids: CASSLITGTVNYGYTF.

This clone showed up just once. The sample has other DNA sequences that encode this CDR3 too. This sequence joins TRBV5-6 and TRBJ2-2; 9 positions match TRBD1. CDR1 and CDR2 (germline): SGHDT, YYEEEE. The CDR3 contains 15 residues. V lost 3 bases, J lost 5 bases, and 5 bases stayed unmatched. CDR3 loop: CASSSTGTGTGELFF. In DNA form, the CDR3 reads TGTGCCAGCAGCTCTACCGGGACAGGGACCGGGGAGCTGTTTTTT.

The chain is built from TRBV4-1 and TRBJ2-1; TRBD2 is a possible D gene (6 bases). The CDR3 length is 16 residues. Trimming pared 4 bases from V and 0 bases from J, leaving 13 bases between. In germline, CDR1 is MGHRA, CDR2 YSYEKL. For the CDR3, the DNA is TGCGCCAGCAGCCCCCAGAGTAGCGGCTCCTACAATGAGCAGTTCTTC. It is translated as CASSPQSSGSYNEQFF.

This clone occurred once. J is TRBJ2-7 and V is TRBV18; D is possibly TRBD1 or TRBD2 (5 bases each). Germline assignment: CDR1 KGHSH and CDR2 LQKENI. The CDR3 is 15 residues long. Trimming stripped 4 bases from V and 2 bases from J, with 15 bases between. The CDR3 region has the DNA TGTGCCAGCTCACTCTCGGGGCGCGGAACCTACGAGCAGTACTTC. As protein: CASSLSGRGTYEQYF.

A note on this clone: Other DNA sequences in this sample translate to the same CDR3. The rearrangement links TRBV7-2 to TRBJ1-1; D unresolved. The germline V gene has CDR1 SGHTA and CDR2 FQGNSA. There are 13 residues in the CDR3. Trimming took 5 bases from V and 0 from J, leaving 7 bases between them. CDR3 region: CASSLRMNTEAFF. Here the CDR3 DNA reads TGTGCCAGCAGCCTACGAATGAACACTGAAGCTTTCTTT.

This clone appeared once. The rearrangement links TRBV6-5 to TRBJ1-4; 8 positions agree with TRBD1. This CDR3 has 15 residues. Unmatched junction bases numbered 2, after V lost 0 bases and J lost 5 bases. From germline, CDR1 is MNHEY and CDR2 SVGAGI. CDR3 in DNA: TGTGCCAGCAGTTACTCGAGGACAGGGAATGAAAAACTGTTTTTT. It is translated as CASSYSRTGNEKLFF.

J is TRBJ2-7 and V is TRBV5-3; D ambiguous. TRBV5-3 is reported as an ORF; its role is uncertain. The V end was cut by 2 bases, the J end by 0 bases, with 9 bases between. CDR3 length: 14 residues. CDR3 bases: TGTGCCAGAAGCTTAGACCGGAGCTCCTACGAGCAGTACTTC. Protein sequence: CARSLDRSSYEQYF.

This sequence joins TRBV9 and TRBJ2-2, with D tentatively TRBD2 (5 bases). V lost 2 bases and J 7 bases, leaving 21 bases between the germline ends. The CDR3 has 17 amino acids. CDR1 SGDLS and CDR2 YYNGEE come from the germline V gene. The DNA for the CDR3 is TGTGCCAGCAGCGTGGAGGTAGCTTCAAGAGCCAACGGGGAGCTGTTTTTT. It is translated as CASSVEVASRANGELFF.

The gene calls are TRBV5-6 and TRBJ2-6; D is ambiguous. The V end lost 1 base, the J end lost 0 bases, and 11 bases lay between the germline ends. The germline V gene encodes CDR1 SGHDT and CDR2 YYEEEE. The CDR3 loop spans 17 amino acids. CDR3 residues: CASSLNPPTSGANVLTF. The CDR3, as DNA: TGTGCCAGCAGCTTGAACCCACCGACCTCTGGGGCCAACGTCCTGACTTTC.